The T cell receptor (beta chain) under discussion was sequenced for a study of OX40 agonist ivuxolimab in advanced cancers. Study as a whole: Dose-escalation cases comprised hepatocellular carcinoma, melanoma, renal cell or head and neck cancer.

Blood was sampled at baseline, cycle 4 day 1, and cycle 7 day 1. Study-wide points: The expanded peripheral T cells' antigen specificity was not determined. Low levels of normalized T-cell clonal expansion also appeared in some nonresponders.

Only in-frame clones appear in the TCRdb table, and some are missing; sequencing was by immunoSEQ multiplex PCR. The sample records approximately 44,000 clones, 75% to 90% being singletons. Comment on this clone: Its antigen is not known.

J lost 5 bases, V lost 5 bases, and 7 bases had no gene match. The CDR3 contains 15 residues. CDR1 is MDHEN, CDR2 SYDVKM, per germline. The clonotype was recovered from an adult with an advanced solid tumor such as melanoma, head and neck, liver or kidney cancer. Sequenced here: CD4+ or CD8+ T cells sorted from blood, sampled in a trial of the OX40 agonist ivuxolimab. The chain joins TRBV28 to TRBJ2-5, with TRBD2 identical over 11 bases. Written as DNA, the CDR3 is TGTGCCAGCAGTGGTAGCGGGAGGGCCGGCGAGACCCAGTACTTC. This encodes CASSGSGRAGETQYF.